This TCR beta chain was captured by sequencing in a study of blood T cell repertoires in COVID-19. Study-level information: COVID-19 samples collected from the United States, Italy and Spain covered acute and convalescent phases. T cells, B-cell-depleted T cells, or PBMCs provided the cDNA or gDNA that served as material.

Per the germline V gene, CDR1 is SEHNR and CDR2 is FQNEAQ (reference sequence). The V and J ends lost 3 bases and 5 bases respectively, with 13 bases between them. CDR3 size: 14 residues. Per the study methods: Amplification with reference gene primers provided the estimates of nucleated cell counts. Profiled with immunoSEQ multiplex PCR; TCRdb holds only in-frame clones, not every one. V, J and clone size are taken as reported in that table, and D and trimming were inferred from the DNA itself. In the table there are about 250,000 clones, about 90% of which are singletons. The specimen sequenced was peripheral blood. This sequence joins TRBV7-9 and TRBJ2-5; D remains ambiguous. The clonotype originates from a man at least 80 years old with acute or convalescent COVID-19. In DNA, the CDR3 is TGTGCCAGCAGCTTGACAACGCGTCGGGAGACCCAGTACTTC. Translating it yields CASSLTTRRETQYF.